One sample yielded the 9 T cell receptor beta chains listed below, sequenced in a study of blood T cells in healthy people across ages. A sample-barcoded 5' primer and a J-beta primer mix were used in a second PCR of roughly 7 to 12 cycles. TCRdb re-called the 5' RACE reads with MiXCR, one entry per CDR3 protein. This sample has 700,000 to 1,000,000 distinct CDR3 sequences, with more than 40% found just once. Sequencing input: blood. Receptors originate from a man aged 55-75 years in good health.

In the case of this clonotype: Compared with germline, one end of the junction differs, possibly owing to a read error. This sequence joins TRBV5-5 and TRBJ1-2; no firm D call. The CDR3 is made up of 14 amino acids. Per germline, CDR1 SGHKS and CDR2 YYEKEE (reference sequence). DNA of the CDR3: TGTGCCGGCAGCTTATCGTCAAGGGCCTATGGCTACACCTTC. Its protein product is CAGSLSSRAYGYTF. The full variable domain, with the rest looked up from reference TRBV5-5 and TRBJ1-2, is DAGVTQSPTHLIKTRGQQVTLRCSPISGHKSVSWYQQVLGQGPQFIFQYYEKEERGRGNFPDRFSARQFPNYSSELNVNALLLGDSALYLCAGSLSSRAYGYTFGSGTRLTVV.

The rearrangement uses TRBV7-9 and TRBJ1-2; no clear D. V shed 1 base and J shed 6 bases, with 15 bases lying between them. This CDR3 comprises 15 residues. Per germline, CDR1 SEHNR and CDR2 FQNEAQ (reference sequence). The CDR3 bases are TGTGCCAGCAGCTTAGTAGGGCCAGGAGTGAATGGCTACACCTTC. It translates to CASSLVGPGVNGYTF. The full variable domain, its missing parts supplied by reference TRBV7-9 and TRBJ1-2, is DTGVSQNPRHKITKRGQNVTFRCDPISEHNRLYWYRQTLGQGPEFLTYFQNEAQLEKSRLLSDRFSAERPKGSFSTLEIQRTEQGDSAMYLCASSLVGPGVNGYTFGSGTRLTVV.

The chain carries TRBV11-2 and TRBJ1-1, with D perhaps TRBD1 (5 bases). Germline V gene lookup returns CDR1 SGHAT and CDR2 FQNNGV. V was pared by 4 bases and J by 4 bases, with 13 bases between. The CDR3 runs 14 residues. Written as DNA, the CDR3 is TGTGCCAGCAGCTCGTCGGACAAAGGCACTGAAGCTTTCTTT. Its protein is CASSSSDKGTEAFF.

The chain couples TRBV10-1 to TRBJ1-5; the D is unclear. The CDR3 is made up of 13 amino acids. Trimming shortened V by 0 bases and J by 6 bases, and 6 bases separated the two germline ends. The germline V gene encodes CDR1 WNHNN and CDR2 SYGVQD (reference sequence). CDR3 in DNA: TGCGCCAGCAGTGAGTCGATTGGTCAGCCCCAGCATTTT. This translates into CASSESIGQPQHF.

Here the CDR3 DNA reads TGCGCCAGCAGCTCGACGTCAGTCCAAGAGACCCAGTACTTC. Protein sequence: CASSSTSVQETQYF. This rearrangement joins TRBV5-1 to TRBJ2-5, with no clear D. Germline V CDR1 and CDR2: SGHRS, YFSETQ. This CDR3 region has 14 residues. V gave up 3 bases and J gave up 1 base, with 10 bases separating them.

The J gene is TRBJ1-6, the V gene TRBV7-9; 7 nucleotides align to TRBD1. V dropped 3 bases and J dropped 7; count of bases not matched to a gene: 9. The germline CDR1 and CDR2 sequences are SEHNR and FQNEAQ (reference sequence). The CDR3 extends over 16 amino acids. The CDR3 bases are TGTGCCAGCAGCTTTGGGTCAGGGGGGGGAAATTCACCCCTCCACTTT. It encodes CASSFGSGGGNSPLHF.

The chain has TRBV5-1 and TRBJ1-6, with D possibly TRBD1 on 5 matching bases. In germline, CDR1 is SGHRS, CDR2 YFSETQ. With 5 bases removed from V and 5 bases from J, the gap between germline ends came to 14 bases. The CDR3 contains 15 residues. This CDR3 is CASSRDGGDNSPLHF. DNA for the CDR3: TGCGCCAGCAGTCGGGACGGGGGAGATAATTCACCCCTCCACTTT.

The chain recombines TRBV7-2 with TRBJ2-7; 7 bases are shared with TRBD1. The length of the CDR3 is 16 residues. V lost 4 bases to trimming and J lost 4 bases; unmatched junction nucleotides: 13. CDR1 is SGHTA and CDR2 is FQGNSA in the germline V gene. CDR3 DNA: TGTGCCAGCAGCTCCAATAAACAGGGGTCTAGGTACGAGCAGTACTTC. It is translated as CASSSNKQGSRYEQYF.

The sample holds a few counts of this clonotype. The rearrangement joins TRBV6-2 or TRBV6-3 to TRBJ2-7; 11 bases match TRBD2. With V trimmed by 7 bases and J by 7 bases, 15 bases remained unmatched. Germline-derived CDR1 and CDR2 are MNHEY and SVGEGT. The CDR3 is made up of 16 amino acids. Here the CDR3 DNA reads TGTGCCAGCACACCCCGTCTGGGACTAGCGGACAATGAGCAGTACTTC. It encodes CASTPRLGLADNEQYF.